The 24 T cell receptor beta chains below were found in one sample sequenced in a study of glioma-infiltrating T cells after dendritic cell vaccination. This sample's time point: after dendritic cell vaccination, including at tumor progression/relapse. Repertoires were generated with immunoSEQ multiplex PCR, while TCRdb's copy carries only in-frame clones and drops some. The repertoire has about 50,000 clones, about 84% of them found once; the top ten carry roughly 9%. The sequencing here drew on blood, taken after dendritic cell vaccination. The receptor set was obtained from a human donor with glioblastoma.

The chain uses TRBV5-1 and TRBJ2-5; 8 bases line up with TRBD2. Losses at the gene ends were 2 bases for V and 3 bases for J; bases not matched to a gene: 21. From germline, CDR1 is SGHRS and CDR2 YFSETQ. The CDR3 spans 20 residues. The CDR3 spells CASSFGIGGANGGGKETQYF. Here the CDR3 DNA reads TGCGCCAGCAGCTTCGGAATCGGTGGGGCCAACGGGGGGGGGAAAGAGACCCAGTACTTC. Supplemented by reference TRBV5-1 and TRBJ2-5, the full variable domain reads KAGVTQTPRYLIKTRGQQVTLSCSPISGHRSVSWYQQTPGQGLQFLFEYFSETQRNKGNFPGRFSGRQFSNSRSEMNVSTLELGDSALYLCASSFGIGGANGGGKETQYFGPGTRLLVL.

The chain joins TRBV30 to TRBJ1-1; D perhaps matches TRBD1 (6 bases). The V and J ends lost 2 bases and 6 bases respectively, with 7 bases between them. This CDR3 spans 11 amino acids. The germline gives CDR1 GTSNPN, CDR2 SVGIG (reference sequence). The CDR3 DNA sequence: TGTGCCTGGAGTAAGGGGGCTGAAGCTTTCTTT. Protein: CAWSKGAEAFF.

CDR3 region: CAISGGGEQFF. The CDR3 DNA is TGTGCCATAAGCGGGGGAGGCGAGCAGTTCTTC. The chain joins TRBV7-8 to TRBJ2-1, with 8 bases aligning to TRBD2. V trimming: 10 bases; J trimming: 10 bases; junction bases outside the gene matches: 6. Germline V gene data show CDR1 as SGHVS and CDR2 as FQNEAQ. This CDR3 is 11 amino acids long.

Concerning this clone: Other DNA sequences in this specimen translate into the identical CDR3. The rearrangement links TRBV14 to TRBJ1-6; 9 nucleotides match TRBD1. J gave up 4 bases and V 3 bases, and 4 bases lay outside the gene matches. This CDR3 has 16 amino acids. Germline values: CDR1 SGHDN, CDR2 FVKESK. In DNA, the CDR3 is TGTGCCAGCAGCCACCCACAGGGGGCTTATAATTCACCCCTCCACTTT. It codes for CASSHPQGAYNSPLHF.

The chain recombines TRBV4-2 with TRBJ2-7; no clear D gene. This CDR3 comprises 13 residues. Germline V gene lookup returns CDR1 LGHNA and CDR2 YNFKEQ. Trimming took off 4 bases at V and 1 base at J, with 8 bases between the two ends. CDR3 sequence: CASSRGGSYEQYF. DNA for the CDR3: TGTGCCAGCAGCCGAGGCGGATCCTACGAGCAGTACTTC.

The V call is TRBV5-8, the J call TRBJ2-3; 8 positions match TRBD1. Germline V gene data show CDR1 as SGHTS and CDR2 as YDEGEE. Trimming removed 0 bases from V and 8 bases from J; junction bases left unmatched: 5. This CDR3 comprises 14 residues. The CDR3 nucleotides are TGTGCCAGCAGCTTGGCCGACAGGGGCCTTACGCAGTATTTT. It is translated as CASSLADRGLTQYF.

The chain uses TRBV5-6 and TRBJ2-1, with D perhaps TRBD1 (5 bases). CDR1 is SGHDT and CDR2 is YYEEEE in the germline V gene. CDR3 size: 12 residues. V was clipped by 4 bases and J by 15 bases, with 17 bases between them. CDR3 coding DNA: TGTGCCAGCAGCCCCTATGGCCACAGGTGGTTCTTC. Amino acids: CASSPYGHRWFF. Full variable domain (outside the CDR3, taken from reference TRBV5-6 and TRBJ2-1): DAGVTQSPTHLIKTRGQQVTLRCSPKSGHDTVSWYQQALGQGPQFIFQYYEEEERQRGNFPDRFSGHQFPNYSSELNVNALLLGDSALYLCASSPYGHRWFFGPGTRLTVL.

The rearrangement uses TRBV2 and TRBJ2-5; 11 bases are shared with TRBD1. CDR3 length: 14 amino acids. The V gene's germline CDR1 is SNHLY and CDR2 FYNNEI. Trimming cost V 3 bases and J 4 bases; bases outside gene matches: 1. Here the CDR3 DNA reads TGTGCCAGCAGTGAGGACAGGGGGCCAGAGACCCAGTACTTC. This translates into CASSEDRGPETQYF.

Regarding this clone: This sample includes further DNA sequences coding for the same CDR3. This chain links TRBV2 with TRBJ2-1; 10 nucleotides align to TRBD1. The CDR3 is 16 residues long. CDR1 and CDR2 from the germline V gene are SNHLY and FYNNEI. The V gene end was trimmed by 0 bases and the J gene end by 2 bases; junction bases not matched to a gene: 1. CDR3 sequence reads: CASSEAGTGAYNEQFF. The CDR3 nucleotides are TGTGCCAGCAGTGAAGCAGGGACAGGGGCCTACAATGAGCAGTTCTTC.

This clone was picked up a small number of times. The chain uses TRBV2 and TRBJ2-5, with D tentatively TRBD2 (6 bases). This CDR3 has 13 residues. Trimming shortened V by 7 bases and J by 5 bases, and 14 bases separated the two germline ends. In germline, CDR1 is SNHLY, CDR2 FYNNEI. CDR3 in amino acids: CASKTRLEETQYF. As DNA, the CDR3 is TGTGCCAGCAAGACTAGGTTAGAGGAGACCCAGTACTTC.

This sequence joins TRBV7-9 and TRBJ1-5; 9 positions agree with TRBD1. Germline CDR1 reads SEHNR; CDR2 reads FQNEAQ (reference sequence). The CDR3 is made up of 12 amino acids. The V gene end was trimmed by 1 base and the J gene end by 14 bases; junction bases not matched to a gene: 3. CDR3 coding DNA: TGTGCCAGCAGCTTAGGACAGGGGGGAAAGCATTTT. Protein sequence: CASSLGQGGKHF.

The V call is TRBV28, the J call TRBJ2-3, with D possibly TRBD1 on 5 matching bases. The CDR3 has 12 residues. V gave up 5 bases and J gave up 14 bases, with 17 bases separating them. Germline V CDR1 and CDR2: MDHEN, SYDVKM. The CDR3: CASSVWGRGPYF. The CDR3 nucleotides read TGTGCCAGCAGTGTTTGGGGTAGGGGTCCGTATTTT. Complete variable domain (other parts from reference TRBV28 and TRBJ2-3): DVKVTQSSRYLVKRTGEKVFLECVQDMDHENMFWYRQDPGLGLRLIYFSYDVKMKEKGDIPEGYSVSREKKERFSLILESASTNQTSMYLCASSVWGRGPYFGPGTRLTVL.

V is TRBV5-6 and J is TRBJ2-3, with D possibly TRBD2 on 6 matching bases. Germline V gives CDR1 SGHDT, CDR2 YYEEEE. This CDR3 spans 16 amino acids. V lost 4 bases to trimming and J lost 3 bases, with 18 bases between them. Here the CDR3 reads CASSGIAVLGTDTQYF. For the CDR3, the DNA is TGTGCCAGCAGCGGAATAGCGGTCCTAGGAACAGATACGCAGTATTTT.

This chain links TRBV11-2 with TRBJ1-1, with a tentative D call TRBD1 (5 bases). The CDR3 is 14 residues long. V was pared by 0 bases and J by 8 bases, with 13 bases between. The germline V gene has CDR1 SGHAT and CDR2 FQNNGV. CDR3 nucleotide sequence: TGTGCCAGCAGCTTAGAAGTACAGGCGTCCGAAGCTTTCTTT. Encoded protein: CASSLEVQASEAFF.

The chain carries TRBV27 and TRBJ2-7; no clear D. Germline V gene sequence: CDR1 MNHEY, CDR2 SMNVEV (reference sequence). CDR3 length: 15 residues. V was clipped by 0 bases and J by 3 bases, with 12 bases between them. The CDR3 sequence is CASSLSTGPGYEQYF. The CDR3 DNA follows: TGTGCCAGCAGTTTATCGACGGGTCCGGGCTACGAGCAGTACTTC.

The rearrangement uses TRBV6-5 and TRBJ2-3, with 8 bases identical to TRBD1. J gave up 2 bases and V 5 bases, and 6 bases lay outside the gene matches. Looked up from germline, CDR1 is MNHEY and CDR2 is SVGAGI. The CDR3 is made up of 15 amino acids. The CDR3 sequence: CASSATTGATDTQYF. In DNA form, the CDR3 reads TGTGCCAGCAGTGCCACGACAGGGGCCACAGATACGCAGTATTTT.

The chain links TRBV10-3 to TRBJ2-1; TRBD1 agrees at 8 bases. The CDR3 has 18 residues. Germline CDR1 and CDR2: ENHRY and SYGVKD. V shed 4 bases, J shed 2 bases, and the junction held 13 bases outside the gene matches. CDR3 nucleotide sequence: TGTGCCATCAGTGCCACCGAGCGGCAGGGGGCAACCTACAATGAGCAGTTCTTC. This gives the protein CAISATERQGATYNEQFF.

This chain connects TRBV5-4 to TRBJ2-3, with 8 bases that match TRBD2. This CDR3 is 13 amino acids long. Germline V gene lookup returns CDR1 SGHNT and CDR2 YYREEE (reference sequence). Trimming took 3 bases from V and 8 from J; bases not matched to a gene: 5. This chain's CDR3 is CASSWRGEGTQYF. The CDR3 coding sequence is TGTGCCAGCAGCTGGCGGGGGGAAGGTACGCAGTATTTT.

This clone appeared a single time. The chain uses TRBV7-2 and TRBJ2-1, with TRBD2 identical over 9 bases. Germline V gene sequence: CDR1 SGHTA, CDR2 FQGNSA. The CDR3 has 16 residues. V trimming: 3 bases; J trimming: 4 bases; junction bases outside the gene matches: 7. As DNA, the CDR3 is TGTGCCAGCAGCTTGGTTAGCGGGGGAGCTTACAATGAGCAGTTCTTC. This sequence encodes CASSLVSGGAYNEQFF.

V and J are TRBV10-3 and TRBJ1-1, with 7 bases that match TRBD1. CDR1 and CDR2 (germline): ENHRY, SYGVKD. Unmatched junction bases numbered 3, after V lost 4 bases and J lost 7 bases. This CDR3 is 12 amino acids long. The CDR3 nucleotides read TGTGCCATCAGTGTCCGACAGGGTGAAGCTTTCTTT. It codes for CAISVRQGEAFF.

The chain's CDR3 is CASRRGGQGVYEQYF. DNA for the CDR3: TGTGCCAGCAGACGAGGGGGACAGGGGGTCTACGAGCAGTACTTC. The chain couples TRBV7-2 to TRBJ2-7; 11 bases fit TRBD1. CDR1 and CDR2 from the germline V gene are SGHTA and FQGNSA. With 6 bases clipped from V and 3 bases from J, the junction kept 7 bases outside the gene matches. CDR3 length: 15 amino acids. Full variable domain (outside the CDR3, taken from reference TRBV7-2 and TRBJ2-7): GAGVSQSPSNKVTEKGKDVELRCDPISGHTALYWYRQSLGQGLEFLIYFQGNSAPDKSGLPSDRFSAERTGGSVSTLTIQRTQQEDSAVYLCASRRGGQGVYEQYFGPGTRLTVT.

This clone occurred a few times. The chain combines TRBV28 with TRBJ1-2; no firm D call. Trimming removed 4 bases from V and 2 bases from J, with 11 bases in between. The V gene's germline CDR1 is MDHEN and CDR2 SYDVKM. The CDR3 runs 14 residues. The CDR3 DNA is TGTGCCAGCAGTTCGAGCCCACTCAACTATGGCTACACCTTC. This encodes CASSSSPLNYGYTF.

This sequence joins TRBV9 and TRBJ2-7; TRBD2 might be the D (6 bases). The CDR3 has 14 amino acids. The V end was cut by 3 bases, the J end by 5 bases, with 15 bases between. CDR1 is SGDLS, CDR2 YYNGEE, per germline. CDR3: CASSDGGAFDEQYF. For the CDR3, the DNA is TGTGCCAGCAGCGACGGCGGGGCTTTTGACGAGCAGTACTTC.

The chain has TRBV30 and TRBJ1-2; D remains ambiguous. The CDR3 runs 12 residues. Germline values: CDR1 GTSNPN, CDR2 SVGIG (reference sequence). Trimming stripped 2 bases from V and 0 bases from J, with 4 bases between. CDR3 amino acids: CAWSSANYGYTF. CDR3 DNA: TGTGCCTGGAGTTCGGCTAACTATGGCTACACCTTC.